These 24 T cell receptor beta chains came from one sample sequenced in a study of shared clonotypes between healthy human individuals. Selected positively for CCR7 and CD45RO-negative, naive CD8 cells excluded terminally differentiated effector memory CD45RA+ cells. Method: immunoSEQ multiplex PCR; TCRdb's copy keeps in-frame clones and lacks some. The repertoire holds about 590,000 clones, about 95% seen once, with about 0.11% in the top ten. Sequencing was done on a sample of naive CD8+ T cells sorted from blood. Receptors were obtained from a woman aged 30 to 39 in good health.

This clone was picked up a small number of times. The chain combines TRBV11-2 with TRBJ2-1; D may be TRBD2 (5 bases). The CDR3 has 13 amino acids. Germline loops: CDR1 SGHAT, CDR2 FQNNGV. The V gene lost 3 bases and the J gene lost 4 bases, with 7 bases spanning the gap. In DNA form, the CDR3 reads TGTGCCAGCAGCTTGGGGAGATACAATGAGCAGTTCTTC. It translates to CASSLGRYNEQFF.

The chain carries TRBV5-6 and TRBJ1-2, with D possibly TRBD1 on 5 matching bases. The germline V and J ends were trimmed by 5 bases and 6 bases, with 5 bases remaining between them. The CDR3 sequence is 10 residues long. From germline, CDR1 is SGHDT and CDR2 YYEEEE. This CDR3 reads CASRGDGYTF. The CDR3 DNA sequence: TGTGCCAGCAGGGGGGATGGCTACACCTTC.

V and J are TRBV13 and TRBJ2-3; TRBD2 might be the D (6 bases). V dropped 5 bases and J dropped 0 bases, with 9 bases sitting between them. The germline V gene encodes CDR1 PRHDT and CDR2 FYEKMQ (reference sequence). The CDR3 contains 14 residues. The CDR3, as DNA: TGTGCCAGCAGCACCGGGACTAGCACAGATACGCAGTATTTT. It codes for CASSTGTSTDTQYF.

The CDR3 DNA is TGTGCCAGCAGCCACCCCGGCGGACACAATTCCTACGAGCAGTACTTC. Translating gives CASSHPGGHNSYEQYF. This chain links TRBV5-4 with TRBJ2-7; maybe TRBD1 (5 bases). V lost 4 bases, J lost 1 base, and 18 bases lay in between. CDR1 is SGHNT and CDR2 is YYREEE in the germline V gene (reference sequence). The CDR3 has 16 amino acids.

The rearrangement links TRBV27 to TRBJ1-4, with 7 bases aligning to TRBD1. The germline CDR1 and CDR2 sequences are MNHEY and SMNVEV (reference sequence). With 7 bases clipped from V and 8 bases from J, the junction kept 4 bases outside the gene matches. The CDR3 spans 12 residues. The CDR3, as DNA: TGTGCCAGCAAGACAGGGCTCGAAAAACTGTTTTTT. Translation: CASKTGLEKLFF.

The chain couples TRBV10-3 to TRBJ1-5; D may be TRBD1 (5 bases). The V gene lost 2 bases and the J gene lost 2 bases, with 10 bases spanning the gap. Germline CDR1 reads ENHRY; CDR2 reads SYGVKD. The CDR3 has 15 residues. The CDR3 nucleotides are TGTGCCATCAGTGAGGCAGGGAGGGGCAATCAGCCCCAGCATTTT. This translates into CAISEAGRGNQPQHF.

This clone was recorded only once. The chain employs TRBV18 and TRBJ2-7; 7 nucleotides agree with TRBD1. The germline gives CDR1 KGHSH, CDR2 LQKENI. The CDR3 loop spans 14 amino acids. The trim removed 3 bases at V and 0 bases at J, leaving 2 bases unmatched. CDR3 coding DNA: TGTGCCAGCTCACCGACAGGGAGCTCCTACGAGCAGTACTTC. It is translated as CASSPTGSSYEQYF.

This chain connects TRBV4-1 to TRBJ2-7, with unresolved D. The CDR3 loop spans 15 amino acids. Germline CDR1 reads MGHRA; CDR2 reads YSYEKL. Trimming took 0 bases from V and 6 from J, leaving 15 bases between them. The CDR3, as DNA: TGCGCCAGCAGCCAAGAGTACAATCCCTTCGGCGAGCAGTACTTC. Protein sequence: CASSQEYNPFGEQYF.

This clone was seen more than once but under ten times. The sample holds other DNA sequences that translate to the same CDR3. The chain links TRBV28 to TRBJ1-1; the D is unclear. The CDR3 has 13 amino acids. Germline CDR1 MDHEN, CDR2 SYDVKM. The V end was cut by 3 bases, the J end by 0 bases, with 5 bases between. CDR3 loop: CASSFRVNTEAFF. CDR3 coding DNA: TGTGCCAGCAGTTTTAGGGTGAACACTGAAGCTTTCTTT.

The rearrangement joins TRBV13 to TRBJ2-5, with TRBD1 identical over 9 bases. Germline V CDR1 and CDR2: PRHDT, FYEKMQ (reference sequence). CDR3 length: 15 amino acids. V gave up 3 bases and J gave up 5 bases; unmatched junction bases: 7. The CDR3 nucleotides are TGTGCCAGCAGCTTGGACAGGGGAGGAGGGGAGACCCAGTACTTC. Translation gives CASSLDRGGGETQYF.

This chain joins TRBV6-6 and TRBJ2-1; D remains unclear. Germline CDR1 is MNHNY and CDR2 is SVGAGI (reference sequence). This CDR3 contains 13 residues. Trimming took off 8 bases at V and 0 bases at J, with 8 bases between the two ends. The CDR3 spells CASAASSYNEQFF. DNA of the CDR3: TGTGCCAGCGCCGCGAGCTCCTACAATGAGCAGTTCTTC.

V usage is TRBV19 and J usage is TRBJ1-2, with TRBD1 matching over 7 bases. Germline trimming cut 10 bases from V and 4 bases from J; bases unmatched to any gene: 9. In germline, CDR1 is LNHDA, CDR2 SQIVND (reference sequence). The CDR3 covers 13 residues. CDR3 protein: CAIKGDSVYGYTF. CDR3 coding DNA: TGTGCCATCAAGGGGGACAGCGTCTATGGCTACACCTTC.

The chain has TRBV27 and TRBJ2-7; D is uncertain. This CDR3 has 13 residues. CDR1 is MNHEY and CDR2 is SMNVEV in the germline V gene (reference sequence). V was shortened by 8 bases and J by 0 bases, with 11 bases between the two germline ends. CDR3 loop: CASAVGISYEQYF. CDR3 bases: TGTGCCAGCGCCGTGGGAATCTCCTACGAGCAGTACTTC.

V is TRBV4-1 and J is TRBJ2-3; D not resolved. This CDR3 has 14 amino acids. The germline V gene has CDR1 MGHRA and CDR2 YSYEKL. Deletions cut 1 base from V and 4 bases from J, with 9 bases between. This CDR3 is CASSQVVVSDTQYF. As DNA, the CDR3 is TGCGCCAGCAGCCAAGTTGTAGTCTCAGATACGCAGTATTTT.

This rearrangement joins TRBV14 to TRBJ1-2; D call uncertain. From germline, CDR1 is SGHDN and CDR2 FVKESK. Trimming stripped 4 bases from V and 4 bases from J, with 13 bases between. The CDR3 runs to 14 residues. The CDR3 DNA reads as TGTGCCAGCAGCCTTCTCCCGGGGATCTATGGCTACACCTTC. It yields the protein CASSLLPGIYGYTF.

The V gene is TRBV9, the J gene TRBJ2-6; tentatively, D is TRBD1 (6 bases). Trimming removed 4 bases at V and 1 base at J, with 12 bases between. The CDR3 runs 16 residues. From germline, CDR1 is SGDLS and CDR2 YYNGEE. DNA for the CDR3: TGTGCCAGCAGCCCTTACAGGGTTTCTGGGGCCAACGTCCTGACTTTC. It specifies CASSPYRVSGANVLTF.

Concerning this clone: The same CDR3 also results from other DNA sequences found in this sample. The chain recombines TRBV9 with TRBJ2-1; weak D call: TRBD2 (6 bases). The CDR3 extends over 16 amino acids. V was pared by 0 bases and J by 0 bases, with 10 bases between. From germline, CDR1 is SGDLS and CDR2 YYNGEE. The DNA of the CDR3 is TGTGCCAGCAGCGTAGACGGAGGGAGCTCCTACAATGAGCAGTTCTTC. It yields the protein CASSVDGGSSYNEQFF.

V gene TRBV27 combines with J gene TRBJ1-2, with 8 nucleotides matching TRBD1. This CDR3 has 16 residues. The germline V gene has CDR1 MNHEY and CDR2 SMNVEV (reference sequence). The J segment lost 4 bases and the V segment lost 5 bases, leaving 12 bases of the junction unmatched. CDR3 coding DNA: TGTGCCAGCAGTACTATTTCCGGGACAGGAGCCTATGGCTACACCTTC. It yields the protein CASSTISGTGAYGYTF.

J is TRBJ1-5 and V is TRBV19; D might be TRBD1 (5 bases). CDR1 and CDR2 (germline): LNHDA, SQIVND (reference sequence). With 5 bases removed from V and 5 bases from J, the gap between germline ends came to 16 bases. CDR3 size: 15 residues. The CDR3 bases are TGTGCCAGTAGTCCCTCCTTTGGGGGGTATCAGCCCCAGCATTTT. It yields the protein CASSPSFGGYQPQHF.

The J gene is TRBJ2-2, the V gene TRBV13, with no clear D. The CDR3 extends over 17 amino acids. Germline V gives CDR1 PRHDT, CDR2 FYEKMQ (reference sequence). The V gene lost 0 bases and the J gene lost 2 bases, with 13 bases spanning the gap. CDR3 sequence reads: CASSLGMASVNTGELFF. DNA of the CDR3: TGTGCCAGCAGCTTAGGGATGGCTAGTGTAAACACCGGGGAGCTGTTTTTT.

The chain combines TRBV5-4 with TRBJ2-5; 9 bases line up with TRBD2. Germline trimming cut 3 bases from V and 1 base from J; bases unmatched to any gene: 4. Germline CDR1 and CDR2: SGHNT and YYREEE (reference sequence). The CDR3 length is 15 residues. CDR3 bases: TGTGCCAGCAGCTGGCGGGGGGGACTCCAAGAGACCCAGTACTTC. Protein product: CASSWRGGLQETQYF.

The rearrangement joins TRBV5-4 to TRBJ2-7, with D perhaps matching TRBD1 or TRBD2 (6 bases each). CDR1 is SGHNT and CDR2 is YYREEE in the germline V gene (reference sequence). V was cut by 4 bases and J by 7 bases, with 15 bases left in between. This CDR3 spans 13 amino acids. CDR3 sequence (DNA): TGTGCCAGCAGCCGGGGGCTAGTGGGAGAGCAGTACTTC. This gives the protein CASSRGLVGEQYF.

V and J are TRBV5-5 and TRBJ2-5, with D possibly being TRBD1 (6 bases). Germline V gives CDR1 SGHKS, CDR2 YYEKEE (reference sequence). The germline V and J ends were trimmed by 0 bases and 5 bases, with 23 bases remaining between them. The CDR3 length is 18 residues. DNA for the CDR3: TGTGCCAGCAGCTTGGGACAGGTAGTAGTTGGGACGTGGGAGACCCAGTACTTC. This translates into CASSLGQVVVGTWETQYF.

The V and J genes are TRBV27 and TRBJ2-7; weak D call: TRBD1 (6 bases). The V end was cut by 5 bases, the J end by 4 bases, with 15 bases between. This CDR3 has 14 residues. The germline CDR1 and CDR2 sequences are MNHEY and SMNVEV (reference sequence). CDR3 in amino acids: CASSPTGIQYEQYF. The CDR3 region has the DNA TGTGCCAGCAGTCCCACAGGGATTCAATACGAGCAGTACTTC.